The present T cell receptor beta chain was sequenced within a study of monozygotic twins with inflammatory bowel disease (dated by TCRdb to the late 2010s). For the study in its entirety: The complete study included approximately 30 monozygotic twin pairs: 19 IBD-discordant Danish pairs and nine German pairs, of which four were IBD-concordant and five were IBD-discordant. Disease-associated traits were sought mainly through comparisons between IBD patients and their genetically identical healthy co-twins within discordant pairs. Each individual had, on average, about 151 000 unique TCRalpha sequences and 181 000 unique TCRbeta sequences available for analysis. Points the paper makes about the study in general: Concordant and discordant twins showed no difference in repertoire similarity, possibly because of limited statistical power. Measured by the inverse Simpson index, TCRbeta repertoire diversity was lower in IBD patients than in their healthy co-twins. Fewer clonotypes were shared with other individuals by IBD patients than by healthy twins, most markedly in patients showing signs of disease activity. Background noise and inter-individual variability may have been introduced into the repertoires by the differing immunosuppressive treatments among patients. No single strong signal or clonotype linked to IBD turned up in the results, so the idea that one exists was not supported. Distinction between different T cell subtypes could not be achieved in the analysis.

About this clonotype: Its antigen is not yet known.

From each donor, a roughly 2.7 ml peripheral blood sample was drawn into PAXgene tubes and stored at -80 degrees C. Without any T cell sorting, total RNA was extracted from whole blood using the PAXgene blood miRNA kit on an automated QIAcube. Peripheral blood from monozygotic twin pairs who were concordant or discordant for inflammatory bowel disease underwent deep TCRalpha and TCRbeta repertoire profiling using unique molecular barcoding. For every twin pair, smoking habits were documented, and each individual was categorised as a current, former or never smoker. Libraries came from 5' RACE. For each TCR library, around 4,000 ng of total RNA was used. For each sample, cDNA synthesis with SMARTScribe reverse transcriptase was split into eight separate reactions. During cDNA synthesis, unique molecular identifiers containing a 6-nucleotide sample barcode were introduced by template switching. Amplification of TCRalpha and TCRbeta cDNA involved two nested PCRs of around 16 and 10 cycles, and each PCR was followed by bead purification. Before amplification, cDNA was treated with uracil DNA-glycosylase and purified using the QIAquick PCR purification kit. The second PCR added Illumina TruSeq-compatible adapters along with sample-specific barcodes. TapeStation and Qubit were used to check library quality and concentration, and 4 to 6 ng of each library went into the pool. Pooled libraries were sequenced on an Illumina HiSeq2500 single-index Rapid Run with 2 x 100 bp reads and custom sequencing primers. For the original study's pipeline: PCR and sequencing errors were corrected by UMI-based consensus assembly using MiGEC version 1.2.6. MiXCR version 2.1.1 was used to carry out V(D)J alignment, clonotype assembly and CDR3 extraction. To normalise gene usage, clonotype sharing and MAIT/NKT TCR abundance, the top 1000, 10 000 and 20 000 clonotypes in each sample were analysed. Diversity was computed as the inverse Simpson index with the vegan R package after downsampling to 27 000 UMIs. Paired Mann-Whitney U tests were applied to discordant twin pairs, with Benjamini-Hochberg correction for multiple testing. Following reprocessing of the reads by TCRdb, the data hold one row per CDR3 protein sequence and no DNA is available. The V and J calls and clone size are TCRdb's, not the authors'. The sample's own table lists about 380,000 distinct CDR3 sequences. The ten largest clones represent 2% to 3% of the sample.

The sequencing input was blood. This TCR derives from a human donor with ulcerative colitis or Crohn's disease, or a healthy co-twin of an affected twin (not recorded which).

CDR3 reads: CASSQLQGAHTRSGANVLTF. Rearrangement joined TRBV3-1 to TRBJ2-6; the TCRdb call, TRBD1, lacks DNA for checking. The germline V gene (reference sequence) gives CDR1 as LGHDT and CDR2 as YNNKEL. The CDR3 holds 20 amino acids from the cysteine to the phenylalanine. The protein alone is recorded here.